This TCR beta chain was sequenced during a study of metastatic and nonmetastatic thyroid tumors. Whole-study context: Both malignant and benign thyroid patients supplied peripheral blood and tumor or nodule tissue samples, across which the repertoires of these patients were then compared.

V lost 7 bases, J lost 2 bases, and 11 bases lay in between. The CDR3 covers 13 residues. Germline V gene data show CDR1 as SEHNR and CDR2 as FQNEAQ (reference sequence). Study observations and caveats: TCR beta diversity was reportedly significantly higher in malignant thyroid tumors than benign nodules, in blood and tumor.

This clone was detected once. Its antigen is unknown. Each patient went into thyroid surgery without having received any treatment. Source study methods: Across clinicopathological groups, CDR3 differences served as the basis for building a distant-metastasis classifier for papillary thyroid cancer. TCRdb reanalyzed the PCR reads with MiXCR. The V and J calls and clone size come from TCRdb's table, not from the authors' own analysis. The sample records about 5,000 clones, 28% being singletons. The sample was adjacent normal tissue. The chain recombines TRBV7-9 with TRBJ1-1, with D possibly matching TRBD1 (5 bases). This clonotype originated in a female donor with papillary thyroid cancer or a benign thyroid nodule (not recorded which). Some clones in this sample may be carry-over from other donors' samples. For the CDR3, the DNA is TGTGCCAGCACGGGGGGGGTCAACACTGAAGCTTTCTTT. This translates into CASTGGVNTEAFF.